Listed below are T cell receptor beta chains from one sample, sequenced in a study of CD8+ T cells in alopecia areata. The repertoire was sequenced with immunoSEQ multiplex PCR; TCRdb's copy has only in-frame clones and lacks some. The repertoire holds around 250,000 clones, with around two thirds as singletons. Sample: CD4+ T cells sorted from blood, taken at week 0. The source of these receptors is a human donor with alopecia areata. The CDR3 runs from the conserved cysteine through the conserved F or W. The D gene is left open where the match is weak. Clone size appears in some rows only: once, few, many, or a class for an expanded clone.

V gene: TRBV15
clone size: .
D gene: .
J gene: TRBJ1-5
CDR3 protein: CATSRGFQPQHF
CDR3 DNA: TGTGCCACCAGCAGAGGGTTTCAGCCCCAGCATTTT

V gene: TRBV6-5
clone size: once
D gene: .
J gene: TRBJ2-3
CDR3 protein: CASSYDGGGSTDTQYF
CDR3 DNA: TGTGCCAGCAGTTACGATGGCGGGGGCTCGACAGATACGCAGTATTTT

V gene: TRBV2
clone size: .
D gene: .
J gene: TRBJ1-6
CDR3 protein: CASKGFLRTPLHF
CDR3 DNA: TGTGCCAGCAAAGGATTTCTACGCACCCCCCTCCACTTT

V gene: TRBV11-2
clone size: few
D gene: .
J gene: TRBJ2-4
CDR3 protein: CASSPLGRKNIQYF
CDR3 DNA: TGTGCCAGCAGCCCGTTAGGGAGGAAAAACATTCAGTACTTC

V gene: TRBV29-1
clone size: .
D gene: .
J gene: TRBJ2-7
CDR3 protein: CSVPRTERYEQYF
CDR3 DNA: TGCAGCGTCCCTAGGACAGAGCGCTACGAGCAGTACTTC

V gene: TRBV6-5
clone size: .
D gene: .
J gene: TRBJ1-6
CDR3 protein: CASSYSRPPMTPLHF
CDR3 DNA: TGTGCCAGCAGTTACTCTCGCCCTCCCATGACACCCCTCCACTTT

V gene: TRBV10-3
clone size: .
D gene: TRBD1
J gene: TRBJ2-3
CDR3 protein: CAIRPPGQGADTQYF
CDR3 DNA: TGTGCCATCAGGCCCCCGGGACAGGGAGCAGATACGCAGTATTTT

V gene: TRBV4-3
clone size: .
D gene: TRBD2
J gene: TRBJ2-7
CDR3 protein: CASSMTSGRTYEQYF
CDR3 DNA: TGCGCCAGCAGCATGACTAGCGGGAGGACCTACGAGCAGTACTTC

V gene: TRBV7-9
clone size: .
D gene: .
J gene: TRBJ2-3
CDR3 protein: CASSATRAGTQYF
CDR3 DNA: TGTGCCAGCAGCGCGACCCGGGCCGGTACGCAGTATTTT

V gene: TRBV7-9
clone size: few
D gene: .
J gene: TRBJ1-5
CDR3 protein: CASSLEVGGTQGQPQHF
CDR3 DNA: TGTGCCAGCAGCTTAGAGGTGGGGGGGACTCAAGGGCAGCCCCAGCATTTT

V gene: TRBV7-6
clone size: .
D gene: TRBD1
J gene: TRBJ2-2
CDR3 protein: CASSWYNRGDGGELFF
CDR3 DNA: TGTGCCAGCAGCTGGTATAACAGGGGAGATGGCGGGGAGCTGTTTTTT

V gene: TRBV30
clone size: few
D gene: .
J gene: TRBJ2-1
CDR3 protein: CAWSVGLSRDEQFF
CDR3 DNA: TGTGCCTGGAGTGTCGGACTCTCCCGGGATGAGCAGTTCTTC

V gene: TRBV5-1
clone size: .
D gene: .
J gene: TRBJ2-2
CDR3 protein: CASSLDPSGLRAGELFF
CDR3 DNA: TGCGCCAGCAGCTTGGATCCTTCGGGGCTGAGGGCCGGGGAGCTGTTTTTT

V gene: TRBV18
clone size: .
D gene: TRBD2
J gene: TRBJ2-7
CDR3 protein: CASSPLPAGGSYEQYF
CDR3 DNA: TGTGCCAGCTCACCCCTCCCAGCGGGGGGCTCCTACGAGCAGTACTTC

V gene: TRBV5-1
clone size: .
D gene: TRBD2
J gene: TRBJ2-7
CDR3 protein: CASSLLAGEIGEQYF
CDR3 DNA: TGCGCCAGCAGCTTGCTAGCGGGGGAGATTGGAGAGCAGTACTTC

V gene: TRBV30
clone size: .
D gene: TRBD1
J gene: TRBJ1-5
CDR3 protein: CAWKSGGANQPQHF
CDR3 DNA: TGTGCCTGGAAGTCAGGGGGCGCGAACCAGCCCCAGCATTTT

V gene: TRBV5-6
clone size: .
D gene: TRBD2
J gene: TRBJ2-5
CDR3 protein: CASSSSGGTVTQYF
CDR3 DNA: TGTGCCAGCAGCTCTAGCGGGGGGACGGTGACCCAGTACTTC

V gene: TRBV4-3
clone size: .
D gene: .
J gene: TRBJ2-3
CDR3 protein: CASSQVDRGAVTDTQYF
CDR3 DNA: TGCGCCAGCAGCCAAGTGGATCGGGGGGCCGTCACAGATACGCAGTATTTT

V gene: TRBV19
clone size: once
D gene: TRBD1
J gene: TRBJ1-6
CDR3 protein: CASSPPGQANSPLHF
CDR3 DNA: TGTGCCAGTAGTCCACCGGGACAGGCAAATTCACCCCTCCACTTT

V gene: TRBV29-1
clone size: few
D gene: .
J gene: TRBJ2-3
CDR3 protein: CSVQPGLSTDTQYF
CDR3 DNA: TGCAGCGTTCAGCCGGGCCTTAGCACAGATACGCAGTATTTT

V gene: TRBV29-1
clone size: few
D gene: .
J gene: TRBJ1-2
CDR3 protein: CSALGTGNYGYTF
CDR3 DNA: TGCAGCGCGTTAGGTACAGGGAACTATGGCTACACCTTC